This is a list of T cell receptor beta chains from one sample in a study of blood T cell repertoires in COVID-19. The data were produced by immunoSEQ multiplex PCR, yet TCRdb's version contains in-frame clones alone and is incomplete. The sample lists 270,000 or so clones, about 85% occurring once. The sequenced material came from PBMCs or T cells enriched from blood (not recorded which). Receptors originate from a woman in her forties or fifties who had been exposed to COVID-19. Each CDR3 is given with its conserved first and last residue. D genes are given only for firm matches. The size entry is marked missing in some rows and otherwise reads once, few, many or a size class.

TRBD1	15	TRBV9	once	TRBJ1-1	TGTGCCAGCAGCGGACAGGGGAAGGAGGACACTGAAGCTTTCTTT	CASSGQGKEDTEAFF
.	13	TRBV6-5	.	TRBJ1-2	TGTGCCAGCAGGGACAGCGTCTCTTATGGCTACACCTTC	CASRDSVSYGYTF
TRBD1	13	TRBV24-1	.	TRBJ1-2	TGTGCCACCAGTGATAGACAGGGCTATGGCTACACCTTC	CATSDRQGYGYTF
.	13	TRBV5-8	once	TRBJ1-2	TGTGCCAGCAGCTCGCTACTTAACTATGGCTACACCTTC	CASSSLLNYGYTF
.	15	TRBV11-3	.	TRBJ2-5	TGTGCCAGCCGCACACCACAGACAGAAAAAGAGACCCAGTACTTC	CASRTPQTEKETQYF
TRBD1	17	TRBV11-3	.	TRBJ2-2	TGTGCCAGCAGCTTAGTATACAGGGGCCTGAGGACCGGGGAGCTGTTTTTT	CASSLVYRGLRTGELFF
.	14	TRBV4-3	.	TRBJ1-1	TGCGCCAGCAGCCAAGAAACAGTGAACACTGAAGCTTTCTTT	CASSQETVNTEAFF
.	14	TRBV14	.	TRBJ1-2	TGTGCCAGCAGCTCAGGGGAACCTTGGCAAGGTTACACCTTC	CASSSGEPWQGYTF
TRBD1	14	TRBV28	.	TRBJ2-7	TGTGCCAGCCGAAATCCGGGACAGAACTACGAGCAGTACTTC	CASRNPGQNYEQYF
TRBD1	14	TRBV3-1/TRBV3-2	.	TRBJ1-5	TGTGCCAGCAGCCAAGGGACAGGGTTCCAGCCCCAGCATTTT	CASSQGTGFQPQHF
TRBD1	13	TRBV27	few	TRBJ1-4	TGTGCCAGCTTCGGACAGGGATCCGAAAAACTGTTTTTT	CASFGQGSEKLFF
.	15	TRBV7-2	.	TRBJ2-1	TGTGCCAGCAGTAGACTCCCGAGCTCCTACAATGAGCAGTTCTTC	CASSRLPSSYNEQFF
.	14	TRBV7-2	.	TRBJ1-1	TGTGCCAGCAGCACCCGGACGGGAAACACTGAAGCTTTCTTT	CASSTRTGNTEAFF
TRBD2	20	TRBV7-8	.	TRBJ2-1	TGTGCCAGCAGCTTGGTCGCGGGACTAGCGGGGGAGTTGCGGTACAATGAGCAGTTCTTC	CASSLVAGLAGELRYNEQFF
.	13	TRBV23-1	.	TRBJ1-2	TGCGCCAGTCCTAACAGGGAGGGATATGGCTACACCTTC	CASPNREGYGYTF
TRBD1	14	TRBV18	.	TRBJ1-1	TGTGCCAGCTCGACCTCAGGGGGGAACACTGAAGCTTTCTTT	CASSTSGGNTEAFF
.	15	TRBV5-1	.	TRBJ2-7	TGCGCCAGCAGCGCGGACTCCAGCTCCGCCAAAGAGCAGTACTTC	CASSADSSSAKEQYF
TRBD1	15	TRBV28	.	TRBJ2-1	TGTGCCAGCAGTCCCAATCCTCCTCGGACAGGGGAGGAGTTCTTC	CASSPNPPRTGEEFF
.	12	TRBV2	.	TRBJ2-7	TGTGCCAGCACCCAAGGGGGTCCCGAGCAGTACTTC	CASTQGGPEQYF
.	15	TRBV7-2	once	TRBJ1-5	TGTGCCAGCAGCATCAGGGGAACTATTAATCAGCCCCAGCATTTT	CASSIRGTINQPQHF
.	13	TRBV7-9	.	TRBJ2-1	TGTGCCAGCAGCTTAAGGGGAAGTAATGAGCAGTTCTTC	CASSLRGSNEQFF
.	16	TRBV21-1	.	TRBJ1-5	TGTGCCAGCAGCACGGGCGGGACGGTTCCTCATCAGCCCCAGCATTTT	CASSTGGTVPHQPQHF
.	15	TRBV28	.	TRBJ1-5	TGTGCCAGCAGTTTTTCAGGATTCAGCAATCAGCCCCAGCATTTT	CASSFSGFSNQPQHF
.	14	TRBV7-9	.	TRBJ2-5	TGTGCCAGCAGTCCACCGATTGGTTCGGGGACCCAGTACTTC	CASSPPIGSGTQYF
.	13	TRBV15	.	TRBJ1-4	TGTGCCACCAGCAGCCGGGTTAGCGAAAAACTGTTTTTT	CATSSRVSEKLFF